Listed below are T cell receptor beta chains from one sample, sequenced in a study of T-cell reconstitution after alpha-beta-depleted transplantation in children. TCRdb ran MiXCR on the PCR reads and lists one entry per CDR3 protein. This sample carries under 850,000 distinct CDR3 sequences, around 13% of them seen once, and the ten largest clones take around 0.8%. Source: PBMCs, taken before TCRalphabeta/CD19-depleted stem cell transplant. The receptors derive from a girl aged 2-15 years with congenital amegakaryocytic thrombocytopenia, due to receive a stem cell transplant. CDR3s include the opening cysteine and the closing phenylalanine or tryptophan. D genes are given only for firm matches. Expanded clones get a size class; other rows say once, few or many, or leave the size out.

length | J | D | size | V | DNA | CDR3
13 | TRBJ1-2 | NA | NA | TRBV7-9 | TGTGCCAGCAGCCCCCCGGCCTGGGGTGGCTACACCTTC | CASSPPAWGGYTF
14 | TRBJ2-2 | NA | NA | TRBV10-3 | TGTGCCATGGGGGGGACAGCGAACACCGGGGAGCTGTTTTTT | CAMGGTANTGELFF
15 | TRBJ2-1 | NA | many | TRBV3-1 | TGTGCCAGCAGCCAAGACCCCACGGGGTTCAATGAGCAGTTCTTC | CASSQDPTGFNEQFF
19 | TRBJ2-2 | TRBD2 | few | TRBV20-1 | TGCAGTGCTAAGCACCCCAGCGGACTAGCGGACGGGGTCACCGGGGAGCTGTTTTTT | CSAKHPSGLADGVTGELFF
17 | TRBJ1-4 | NA | NA | TRBV7-2 | TGTGCCAGCAGCTTACACGTGGGCGCCGCAACTAATGAAAAACTGTTTTTT | CASSLHVGAATNEKLFF
13 | TRBJ2-7 | NA | few | TRBV5-1 | TGCGCCAGCGGGGGAGTCTCGACCTACGAGCAGTACTTC | CASGGVSTYEQYF
15 | TRBJ2-1 | TRBD2 | NA | TRBV28 | TGTGCCAGCAGTTTGGTAGCGGGAGGGAACAATGAGCAGTTCTTC | CASSLVAGGNNEQFF
16 | TRBJ2-1 | NA | many | TRBV6-4 | TGTGCCAGCAGTGAATCGTTTAGTGGCTCCTACAATGAGCAGTTCTTC | CASSESFSGSYNEQFF
13 | TRBJ1-1 | TRBD1 | NA | TRBV5-1 | TGCGCCAGCAGCATCCCCCGGGACAGGGAAGCTTTCTTT | CASSIPRDREAFF
14 | TRBJ2-1 | NA | few | TRBV5-1 | TGCGCCACCAGCATTCAGGGGCCCTACAATGAGCAGTTCTTC | CATSIQGPYNEQFF
12 | TRBJ2-7 | NA | NA | TRBV7-9 | TGTGCCAGCAGCTTATACATCAACGAGCAGTACTTC | CASSLYINEQYF
14 | TRBJ2-5 | TRBD1 | few | TRBV7-9 | TGTGCCAGCAGCTTAAGGTCAGGGGGAGAGACCCAGTACTTC | CASSLRSGGETQYF
16 | TRBJ2-6 | NA | many | TRBV5-1 | TGCGCCAGCAGCTTGCAGGGGTTCGCTGGGGCCAACGTCCTGACTTTC | CASSLQGFAGANVLTF
15 | TRBJ1-2 | TRBD1 | NA | TRBV7-8 | TGTGCCAGCAGCTTGCAGGGACAGCCCCACTATGGCTACACCTTC | CASSLQGQPHYGYTF
12 | TRBJ2-3 | NA | few | TRBV7-6 | TGTGCCAGCAGCGCGTTTAGCGATACGCAGTATTTT | CASSAFSDTQYF
13 | TRBJ1-5 | NA | NA | TRBV29-1 | TGCAGCGTTGAGCTACATAGCAATCAGCCCCAGCATTTT | CSVELHSNQPQHF
18 | TRBJ2-5 | TRBD2 | many | TRBV12-3/TRBV12-4 | TGTGCCAGCACCAAGGGACTAGCGGGAGAGGGTGGCCAAGAGACCCAGTACTTC | CASTKGLAGEGGQETQYF
13 | TRBJ2-5 | NA | NA | TRBV6-5 | TGTGCCAGCAGTTTGGGCAGGGCAGAGACCCAGTACTTC | CASSLGRAETQYF